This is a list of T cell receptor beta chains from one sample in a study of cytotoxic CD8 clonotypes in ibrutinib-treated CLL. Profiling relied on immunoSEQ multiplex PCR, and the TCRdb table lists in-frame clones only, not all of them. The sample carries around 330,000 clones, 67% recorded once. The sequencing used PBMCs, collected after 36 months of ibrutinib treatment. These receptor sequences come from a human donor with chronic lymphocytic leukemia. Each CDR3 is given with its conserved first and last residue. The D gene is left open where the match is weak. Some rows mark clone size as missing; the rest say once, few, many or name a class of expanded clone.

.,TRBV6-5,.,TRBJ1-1,TGTGCCAGCAGTTACCTGACAGGAAGCACTGAAGCTTTCTTT,CASSYLTGSTEAFF
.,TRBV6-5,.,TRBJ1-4,TGTGCCAGCAGTAACAGACGTGGGCTGTTTTTT,CASSNRRGLFF
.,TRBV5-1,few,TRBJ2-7,TGCGCCAGCAGCTTGGTATTGGCGGGGGCCTCCTACGAGCAGTACTTC,CASSLVLAGASYEQYF
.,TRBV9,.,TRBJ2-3,TGTACCCGTCCCCCCCGCAGCACAGATACGCAGTATTTT,CTRPPRSTDTQYF
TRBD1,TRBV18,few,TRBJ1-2,TGTGCCAGCTCACCAGCACAGGGGGACTATGGCTACACCTTC,CASSPAQGDYGYTF
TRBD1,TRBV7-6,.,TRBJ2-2,TGTGCCAGCAGCTCCGGGACAGGGCGGGGGCTGTTTTTT,CASSSGTGRGLFF
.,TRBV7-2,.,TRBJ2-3,TGTGCCAGCAGACCCCAACAAAAACCGGATACGCAGTATTTT,CASRPQQKPDTQYF
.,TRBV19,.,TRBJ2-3,TGTGCCAGTATGAAGGAGCTGGGCACAGATACGCAGTATTTT,CASMKELGTDTQYF
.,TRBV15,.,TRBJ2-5,TGTGCCACCAGCCCTCAGAGGTCCGGGCAGGGGATAACATACCAAGAGACCCAGTACTTC,CATSPQRSGQGITYQETQYF
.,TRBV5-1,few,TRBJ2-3,TGCGCCAGCAGCTTGGACGGCGAGGACACAGATACGCAGTATTTT,CASSLDGEDTDTQYF
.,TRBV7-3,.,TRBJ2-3,TGTGCCAGCAGCTTAAGTCTTGGCCGGGGCACAGATACGCAGTATTTT,CASSLSLGRGTDTQYF
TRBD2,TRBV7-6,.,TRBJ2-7,TGTGCCAGCAGCTTAGTAGCGGGAGGGAGCTCCTACGAGCAGTACTTC,CASSLVAGGSSYEQYF
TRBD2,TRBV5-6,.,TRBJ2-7,TGTGCCAGCAGCTTCCTAGCGGGAGACTACGAGCAGTACTTC,CASSFLAGDYEQYF
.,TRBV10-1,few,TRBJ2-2,TGCGCCAGCAGTGAGCTGAGGAGGGCCGACACCGGGGAGCTGTTTTTT,CASSELRRADTGELFF
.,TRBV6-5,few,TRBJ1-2,TGTGCCAGCAGTTTCGGACAAATCTATGGCTACACCTTC,CASSFGQIYGYTF
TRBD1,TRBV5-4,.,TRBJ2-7,TGTGCCAGCAGCTGGGGGACAGGTCTACGCCACGAGCAGTACTTC,CASSWGTGLRHEQYF
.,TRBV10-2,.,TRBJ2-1,TGCGCCAGCAGTGAGTCACCAGGGCAGAATGAGCAGTTCTTC,CASSESPGQNEQFF
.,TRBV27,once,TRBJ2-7,TGTGCCAGCAGTTTTTCAGGGCGCGAGCAGTACTTC,CASSFSGREQYF
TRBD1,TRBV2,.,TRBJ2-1,TGTGCCAGCAGTAGGACAGGCCCCTACAATGAGCAGTTCTTC,CASSRTGPYNEQFF
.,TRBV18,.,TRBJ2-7,TGTGCCAGCTCACCTCTCCACGAGCAGTACTTC,CASSPLHEQYF
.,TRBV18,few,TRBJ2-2,TGTGCCAGCTCACCAACGGGGAACACCGGGGAGCTGTTTTTT,CASSPTGNTGELFF
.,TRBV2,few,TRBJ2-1,TGTGCCAGCACAGCGGTAGCCTACAATGAGCAGTTCTTC,CASTAVAYNEQFF
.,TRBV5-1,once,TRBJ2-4,TGCGCCAGCAGCTCACAGGGAGACAAAAACATTCAGTACTTC,CASSSQGDKNIQYF
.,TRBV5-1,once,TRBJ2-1,TGCGCCAGCAGCACTCCTAATGAGCAGTTCTTC,CASSTPNEQFF
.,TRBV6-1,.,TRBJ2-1,TGTGCCAGCAGTGAGTTTTTAGGGCAGCATTACAATGAGCAGTTCTTC,CASSEFLGQHYNEQFF
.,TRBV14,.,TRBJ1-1,TGTGCCAGCAGCCAAGAGGGGGTATCCACTGAAGCTTTCTTT,CASSQEGVSTEAFF
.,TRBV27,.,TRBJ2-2,TGTGCCAGCAGTTTACGGACTACAAACACCGGGGAGCTGTTTTTT,CASSLRTTNTGELFF
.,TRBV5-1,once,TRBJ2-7,TGCGCCAGCAGCCCTCCCTCGCCGGAACAGTACTTC,CASSPPSPEQYF
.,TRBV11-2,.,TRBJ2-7,TGTGCCAGCAGCCAAAGGTGGGGGTACGAGCAGTACTTC,CASSQRWGYEQYF
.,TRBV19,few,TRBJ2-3,TGTGCCAGTAGTCCGGACACCACAGATACGCAGTATTTT,CASSPDTTDTQYF
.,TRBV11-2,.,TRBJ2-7,TGTGCCAGCAGCGACCGAGGGGCCTACGAGCAGTACTTC,CASSDRGAYEQYF
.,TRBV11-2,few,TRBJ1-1,TGTGCCAGCAGCTTTAGGGCAGCGGGCACTGAAGCTTTCTTT,CASSFRAAGTEAFF
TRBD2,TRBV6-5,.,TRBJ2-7,TGTGCCAGCAGTTACACTACTAGCGGGGGTCTCTACGAGCAGTACTTC,CASSYTTSGGLYEQYF
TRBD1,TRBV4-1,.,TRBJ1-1,TGCGCCAGCAGCCAAAGTCAGGGGGAGACTGAAGCTTTCTTT,CASSQSQGETEAFF
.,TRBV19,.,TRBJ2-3,TGTGCCAGTCGTAAGACTAACACAGATACGCAGTATTTT,CASRKTNTDTQYF
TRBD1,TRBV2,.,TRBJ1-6,TGTGCCAGCAGGGACTTCTCAGGGGGCTATAATTCACCCCTCCACTTT,CASRDFSGGYNSPLHF
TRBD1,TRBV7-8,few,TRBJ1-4,TGTGCCAGCAGCCCTATACGCCGGGACAGGGGGCATTATTCGGAAAAACTGTTTTTT,CASSPIRRDRGHYSEKLFF
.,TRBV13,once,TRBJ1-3,TGTGCCAGCAGCTTAGTCGCCGGGGTCGGAAACACCATATATTTT,CASSLVAGVGNTIYF
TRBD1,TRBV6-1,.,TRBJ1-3,TGTGCCAGCGCACACAGGGGACGAAACACCATATATTTT,CASAHRGRNTIYF
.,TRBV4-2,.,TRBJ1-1,TGTGCCAGCAGCCAAGCGCCGTCCGGGCTGAACACTGAAGCTTTCTTT,CASSQAPSGLNTEAFF
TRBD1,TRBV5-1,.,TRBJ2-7,TGCGCCAGCAGCCGGGGGGACAGGGACTACGAGCAGTACTTC,CASSRGDRDYEQYF
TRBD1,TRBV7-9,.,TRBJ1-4,TGTGCCAGCAGCGCGACAGGGGGCAGTGAAAAACTGTTTTTT,CASSATGGSEKLFF
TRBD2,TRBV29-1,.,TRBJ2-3,TGCAGCGTCGAAGTCACTAGCGTCGATACGCAGTATTTT,CSVEVTSVDTQYF
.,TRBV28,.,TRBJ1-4,TGTGCCAGCAGTTTAAGGAGGCGTGAAAAACTGTTTTTT,CASSLRRREKLFF
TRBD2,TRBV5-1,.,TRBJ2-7,TGCGCCAGCAGCTTGGGGCCTAGCGGCCAGTACGAGCAGTACTTC,CASSLGPSGQYEQYF
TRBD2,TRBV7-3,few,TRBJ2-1,TGTGCCAGCAGCCCCTCGGGACTAGCGGGCCTCTCCTACAATGAGCAGTTCTTC,CASSPSGLAGLSYNEQFF
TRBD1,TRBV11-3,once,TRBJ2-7,TGTGCCAGCAGCCCCCGACAGGGCAGCTACGAGCAGTACTTC,CASSPRQGSYEQYF
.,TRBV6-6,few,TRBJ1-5,TGTGCCAGCAAGCCCAGCGGGGACTATCAGCCCCAGCATTTT,CASKPSGDYQPQHF
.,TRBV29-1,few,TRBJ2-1,TGCAGCGTGCGCCCCAGGGGTTCCTACAATGAGCAGTTCTTC,CSVRPRGSYNEQFF
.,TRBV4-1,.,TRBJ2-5,TGCGCCAGCAGCCAAGCCGGGGTAACCCCTGCGGAGACCCAGTACTTC,CASSQAGVTPAETQYF
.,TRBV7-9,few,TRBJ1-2,TGTGCCAGCAGTTTATGGAGTCCGGTCCCATGGGATGGCTACACCTTC,CASSLWSPVPWDGYTF